This paragraph reports one T cell receptor (beta chain). Its specific antigen is unknown. No base-level quality is on record; no much larger clone is a single base apart. These data come from a study of blood T cell repertoires in COVID-19 (dated by TCRdb to about 2020). Regarding the research as a whole: The collaborator samples originated in the United States, Italy and Spain and spanned the acute and convalescent phases of COVID-19. Subjects who had been exposed to COVID-19, were actively infected with it, or had recovered from it provided the deeply sampled blood TCRbeta repertoires that made up the dataset. A de-identified subject ID, COVID-19 status, age in years and sex were almost always included in the sample metadata. The samples were drawn from the first 160 participants of the ongoing ImmuneRACE study and from more than 1,000 subjects provided by 6 global collaborators. The material from the prospective study consisted of cDNA or gDNA derived from T cells, B-cell-depleted T cells, or PBMCs. Where available, HLA class I and class II types were obtained from metadata supplied by the sample provider rather than from assay-based typing. The repertoires were released in a freely available public database intended as a resource for research on the immune response to SARS-CoV-2. The paper as a whole reports these results and caveats: Clinical and demographic metadata were provided uncurated, with the amount varying by source and participant.

TCRbeta CDR3 regions were amplified from genomic DNA using the immunoSEQ Assay, a bias-controlled multiplex PCR. The original pipeline was this. Nucleated cell counts per sample were estimated from amplification of reference gene primers within the assay. To quantify the absolute abundance of each unique TCRbeta CDR3 rearrangement, sequence reads were collapsed and filtered. Productive Simpson clonality was computed per sample as the square root of Simpson's diversity index over productive rearrangements. TCRdb retrieved this table from immuneACCESS and kept in-frame rearrangements only. Not all clones are present; in checked studies, unresolved V genes account for under half, and no reason is known for the remainder. The D gene and trimming were derived from the DNA, and the V and J assignments and clone size from that table. In this sample the table shows 150,000 to 200,000 clones, under 85% of which occur a single time. The ten largest clones add up to 6.5% to 7.5% of the sample.

In the germline V gene (reference sequence), CDR1 corresponds to DFQATT and CDR2 to SNEGSKA. Here V drops 3 bases and J drops 3 bases, and the junction holds 3 bases not matched to any gene. From the cysteine up to the phenylalanine, the CDR3 has a length of 13 residues. Here the CDR3 DNA is all that survives: 39 bases in frame from base 1. In Seattle, one collaborating source enrolled patients while the infection was active and tracked those patients longitudinally over the course of disease. Each collaborating institution followed its own protocols to collect whole blood in K2EDTA tubes. For TCRbeta analysis, collaborators shipped samples as frozen whole blood, isolated PBMCs, or DNA extracted from either of those sample types.

Recombination joined TRBV20-1 with TRBJ2-5; 8 middle bases align to TRBD1. The sequencing sample was made of peripheral blood. The sequence derives from an elderly man with COVID-19, enrolled during active disease. This receptor carries the CDR3 CSASGDRKETQYF. Read as DNA, the sequence is TGCAGTGCTAGTGGGGACAGGAAAGAGACCCAGTACTTC.